The clone carrying this TCR beta chain was seen many times. Antigen unknown. The source of the sample is a study of CD8 T cells in ankylosing spondylitis. Each TCR beta library was made by quantitative 5'-RACE that incorporated molecular barcodes. TCRdb itself ran the 5' RACE reads through MiXCR, one entry per CDR3 protein. The sample records 700,000 to 850,000 distinct CDR3 sequences, 12% being singletons. V lost 0 bases, J lost 4 bases, and 8 bases lay in between. The CDR3 length is 13 residues. CDR1 is GTSNPN and CDR2 is SVGIG in the germline V gene (reference sequence). Study-wide results and caveats: Previous work reported some of these motif variants in the synovial fluid and blood of reactive arthritis. Ankylosing spondylitis blood seemed to carry a telltale TCR beta motif made of under ten highly homologous variants. Reportedly, significant enrichment of disease-linked clones occurred in matched ankylosing spondylitis synovial fluid. Disease-linked clones, CD8+, were relatively rare in peripheral blood.

This TCR derives from a male donor with ankylosing spondylitis. The sample consisted of blood, either unsorted or a sorted T cell fraction (not recorded which). The J gene is TRBJ2-3, the V gene TRBV30; maybe TRBD2 (6 bases). CDR3 protein: CAWSVEGADTQYF. The CDR3, as DNA: TGTGCCTGGAGTGTGGAGGGCGCAGATACGCAGTATTTT.